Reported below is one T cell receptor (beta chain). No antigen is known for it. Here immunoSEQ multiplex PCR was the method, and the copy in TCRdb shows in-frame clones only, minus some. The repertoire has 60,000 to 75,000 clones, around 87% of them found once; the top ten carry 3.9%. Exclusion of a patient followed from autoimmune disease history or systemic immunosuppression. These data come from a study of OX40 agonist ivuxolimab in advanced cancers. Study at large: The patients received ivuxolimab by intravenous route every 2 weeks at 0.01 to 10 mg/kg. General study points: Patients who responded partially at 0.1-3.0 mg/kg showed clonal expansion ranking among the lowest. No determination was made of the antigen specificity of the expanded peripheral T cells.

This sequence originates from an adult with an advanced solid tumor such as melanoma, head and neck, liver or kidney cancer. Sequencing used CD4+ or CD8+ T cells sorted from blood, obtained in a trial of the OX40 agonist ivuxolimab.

In DNA, the CDR3 is TGTGCTAGTGGCATCACTAGGGGACAGGGTAAGGCTGAAGCTTTCTTT. This codes for CASGITRGQGKAEAFF. The chain joins TRBV12-5 to TRBJ1-1, with TRBD1 matching over 9 bases. Germline loops: CDR1 LGHNT, CDR2 FRNRAP. Unmatched junction bases numbered 14, after V lost 6 bases and J lost 6 bases. The CDR3 spans 16 residues.